This TCR beta chain originates from a study of cytomegalovirus exposure and HLA in healthy donors. Per germline, CDR1 LGHNA and CDR2 YNFKEQ. The CDR3 sequence is 16 residues long. Trimming removed 6 bases from V and 4 bases from J; junction bases left unmatched: 4. Primers: 60 Vbeta forward and 13 Jbeta reverse. Clones were sequenced by immunoSEQ multiplex PCR, and TCRdb holds only the in-frame ones, with some missing. The sample lists about 76,000 clones, about 66% occurring once. This clone turned up a few times. The antigen is undetermined. Other nucleotide sequences in the sample specify the same CDR3. Findings and limits, study-wide: A previous analysis found most TCR beta V segments productive roughly 90% or roughly 30% of the time.

The source material was PBMCs. V usage is TRBV4-2 and J usage is TRBJ2-3; TRBD2 matches 16 bases. This receptor was taken from a man in his sixties in good health and CMV-seropositive. DNA for the CDR3: TGTGCCAGCAGTTTGGGACTAGCGGGGGGGGCAGATACGCAGTATTTT. Amino acids: CASSLGLAGGADTQYF.